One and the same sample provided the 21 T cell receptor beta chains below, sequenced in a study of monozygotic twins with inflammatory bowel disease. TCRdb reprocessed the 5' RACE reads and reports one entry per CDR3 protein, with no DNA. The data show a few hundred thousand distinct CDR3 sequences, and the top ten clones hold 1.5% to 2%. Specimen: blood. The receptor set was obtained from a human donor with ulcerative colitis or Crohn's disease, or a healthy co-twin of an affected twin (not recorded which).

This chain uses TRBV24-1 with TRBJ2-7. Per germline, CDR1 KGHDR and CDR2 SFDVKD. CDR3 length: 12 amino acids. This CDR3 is CATSDRRDEQYF.

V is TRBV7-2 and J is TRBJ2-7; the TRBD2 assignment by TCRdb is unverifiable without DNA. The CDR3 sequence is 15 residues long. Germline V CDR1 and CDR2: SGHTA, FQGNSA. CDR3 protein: CASNQLGPSSYEQYF.

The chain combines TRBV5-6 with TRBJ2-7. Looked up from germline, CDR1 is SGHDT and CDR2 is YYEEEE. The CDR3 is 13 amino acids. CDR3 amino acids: CASSPSTAYEQYF.

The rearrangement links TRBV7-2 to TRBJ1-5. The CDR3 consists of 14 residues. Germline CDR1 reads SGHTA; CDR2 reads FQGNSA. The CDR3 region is CASSLIYSNQPQHF.

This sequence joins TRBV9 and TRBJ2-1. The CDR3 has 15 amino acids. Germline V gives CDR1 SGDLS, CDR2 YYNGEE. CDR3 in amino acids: CASSVDVGSYNEQFF.

CDR3 amino acids: CASSQVPGQSGNEQFF. This chain uses TRBV4-1 with TRBJ2-1; the D gene TCRdb calls, TRBD1, cannot be checked with no DNA. Germline V gene lookup returns CDR1 MGHRA and CDR2 YSYEKL. The CDR3 is 16 residues long.

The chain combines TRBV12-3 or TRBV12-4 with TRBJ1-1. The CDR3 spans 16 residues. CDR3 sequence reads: CASSLKQTSLNTEAFF.

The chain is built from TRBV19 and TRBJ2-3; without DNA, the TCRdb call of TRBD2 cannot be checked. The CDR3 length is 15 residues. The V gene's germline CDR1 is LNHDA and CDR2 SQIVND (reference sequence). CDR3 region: CASKASGSYTDTQYF.

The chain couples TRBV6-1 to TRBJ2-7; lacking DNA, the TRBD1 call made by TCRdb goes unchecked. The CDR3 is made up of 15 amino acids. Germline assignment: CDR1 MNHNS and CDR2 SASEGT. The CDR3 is CASSEAPDRGPEQYF.

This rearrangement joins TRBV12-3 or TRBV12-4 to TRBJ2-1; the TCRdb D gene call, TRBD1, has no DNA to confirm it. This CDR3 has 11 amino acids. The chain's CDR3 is CASSSRDGQFF.

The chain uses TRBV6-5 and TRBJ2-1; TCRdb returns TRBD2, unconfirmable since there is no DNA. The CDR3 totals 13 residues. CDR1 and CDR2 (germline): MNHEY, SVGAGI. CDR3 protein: CASSYRLANEQFF.

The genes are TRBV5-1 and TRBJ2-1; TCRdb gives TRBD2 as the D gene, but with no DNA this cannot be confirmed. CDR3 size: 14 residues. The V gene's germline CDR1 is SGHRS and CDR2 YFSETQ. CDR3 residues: CASKPSGDKGPQFF. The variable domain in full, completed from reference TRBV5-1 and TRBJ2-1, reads KAGVTQTPRYLIKTRGQQVTLSCSPISGHRSVSWYQQTPGQGLQFLFEYFSETQRNKGNFPGRFSGRQFSNSRSEMNVSTLELGDSALYLCASKPSGDKGPQFFGPGTRLTVL.

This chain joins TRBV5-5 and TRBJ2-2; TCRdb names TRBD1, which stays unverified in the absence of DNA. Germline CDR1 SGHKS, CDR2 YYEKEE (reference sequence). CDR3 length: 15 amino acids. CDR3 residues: CASSLAGGRAGELFF.

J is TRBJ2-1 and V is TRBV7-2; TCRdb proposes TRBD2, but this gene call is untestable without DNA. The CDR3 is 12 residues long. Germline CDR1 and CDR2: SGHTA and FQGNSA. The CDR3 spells CASSFSGSEQFF.

CDR3 amino acids: CSIHFPGDTQYF. This rearrangement joins TRBV20-1 to TRBJ2-3; TCRdb reports TRBD1, a call that lacks DNA to check it against. This CDR3 region has 12 residues. Germline-derived CDR1 and CDR2 are DFQATT and SNEGSKA (reference sequence).

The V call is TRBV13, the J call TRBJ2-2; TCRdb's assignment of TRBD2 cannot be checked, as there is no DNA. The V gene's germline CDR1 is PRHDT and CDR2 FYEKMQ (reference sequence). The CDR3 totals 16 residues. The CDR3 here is CASSFSGGANTGELFF.

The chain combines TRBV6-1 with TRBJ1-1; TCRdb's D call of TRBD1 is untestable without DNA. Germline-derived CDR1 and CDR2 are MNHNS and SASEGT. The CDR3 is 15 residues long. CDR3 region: CASMGWGVGNTEAFF.

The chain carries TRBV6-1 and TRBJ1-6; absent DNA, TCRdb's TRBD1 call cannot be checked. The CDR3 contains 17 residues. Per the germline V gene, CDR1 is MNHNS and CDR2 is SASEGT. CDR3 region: CASSPHRGISYNSPLHF.

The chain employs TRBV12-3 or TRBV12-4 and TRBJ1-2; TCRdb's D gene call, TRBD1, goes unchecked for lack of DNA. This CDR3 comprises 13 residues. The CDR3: CASSRLGSYGYTF.

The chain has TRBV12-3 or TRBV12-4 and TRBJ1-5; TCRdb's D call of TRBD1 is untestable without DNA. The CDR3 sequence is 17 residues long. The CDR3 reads CASSLTGQGRGNQPQHF.

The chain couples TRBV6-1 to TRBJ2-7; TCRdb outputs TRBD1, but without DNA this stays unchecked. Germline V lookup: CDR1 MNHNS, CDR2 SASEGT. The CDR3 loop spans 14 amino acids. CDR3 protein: CASKGGGHIYEQYF.